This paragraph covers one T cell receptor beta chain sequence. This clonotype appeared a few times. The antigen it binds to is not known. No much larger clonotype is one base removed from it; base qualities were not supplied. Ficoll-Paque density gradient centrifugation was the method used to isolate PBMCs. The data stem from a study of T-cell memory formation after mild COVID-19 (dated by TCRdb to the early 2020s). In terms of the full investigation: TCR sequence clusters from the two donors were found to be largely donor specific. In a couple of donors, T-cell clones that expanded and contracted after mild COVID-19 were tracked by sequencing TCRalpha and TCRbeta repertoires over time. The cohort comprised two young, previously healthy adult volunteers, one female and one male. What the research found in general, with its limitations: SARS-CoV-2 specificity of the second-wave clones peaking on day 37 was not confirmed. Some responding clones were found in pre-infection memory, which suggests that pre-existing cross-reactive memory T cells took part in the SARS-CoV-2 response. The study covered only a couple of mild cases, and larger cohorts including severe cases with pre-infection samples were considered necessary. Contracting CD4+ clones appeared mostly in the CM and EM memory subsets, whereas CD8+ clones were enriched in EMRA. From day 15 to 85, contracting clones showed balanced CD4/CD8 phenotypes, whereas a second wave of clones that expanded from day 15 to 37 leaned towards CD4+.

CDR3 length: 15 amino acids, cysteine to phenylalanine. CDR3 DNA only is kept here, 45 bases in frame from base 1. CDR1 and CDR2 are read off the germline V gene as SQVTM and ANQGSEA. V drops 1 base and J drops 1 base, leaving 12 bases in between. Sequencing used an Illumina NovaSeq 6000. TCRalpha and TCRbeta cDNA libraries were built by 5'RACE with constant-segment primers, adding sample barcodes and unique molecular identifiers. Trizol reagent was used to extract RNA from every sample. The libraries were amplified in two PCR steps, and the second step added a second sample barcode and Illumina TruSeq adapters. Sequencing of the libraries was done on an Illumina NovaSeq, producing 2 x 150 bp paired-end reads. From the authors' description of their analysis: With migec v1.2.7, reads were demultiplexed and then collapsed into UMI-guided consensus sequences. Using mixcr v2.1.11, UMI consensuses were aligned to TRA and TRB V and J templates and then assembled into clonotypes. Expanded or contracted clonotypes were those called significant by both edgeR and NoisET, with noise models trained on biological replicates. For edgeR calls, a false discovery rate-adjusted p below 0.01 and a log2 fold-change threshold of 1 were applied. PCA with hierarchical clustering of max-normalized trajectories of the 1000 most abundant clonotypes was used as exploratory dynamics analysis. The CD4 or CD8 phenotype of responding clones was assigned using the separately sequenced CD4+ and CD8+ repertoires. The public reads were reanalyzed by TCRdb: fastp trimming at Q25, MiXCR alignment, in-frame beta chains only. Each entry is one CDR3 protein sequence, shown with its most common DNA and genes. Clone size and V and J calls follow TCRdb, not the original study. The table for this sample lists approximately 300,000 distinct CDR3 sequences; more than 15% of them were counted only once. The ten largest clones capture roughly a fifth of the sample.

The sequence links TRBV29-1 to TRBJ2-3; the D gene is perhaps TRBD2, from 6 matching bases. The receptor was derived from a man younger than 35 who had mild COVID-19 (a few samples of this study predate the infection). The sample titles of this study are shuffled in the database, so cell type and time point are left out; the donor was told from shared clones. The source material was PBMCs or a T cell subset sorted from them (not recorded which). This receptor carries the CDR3 CSVEVEGPGTDTQYF. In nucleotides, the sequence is TGCAGCGTTGAAGTGGAGGGGCCAGGCACAGATACGCAGTATTTT.